One and the same sample provided the 28 T cell receptor beta chains below, sequenced in a study of T cell repertoires in cytomegalovirus infection. Via MiXCR, TCRdb re-called the reads, giving one row per CDR3 protein. Of approximately 500,000 distinct CDR3 sequences in the sample, about 15% were seen once. Sequencing was carried out using CD8+ T cells from PBMCs. The receptors were gathered from a human donor in good health (CMV status not recorded). Some clones in this sample may be carry-over from other donors' samples.

V gene TRBV29-1 combines with J gene TRBJ1-1; 9 bases align to TRBD1. Germline loops: CDR1 SQVTM, CDR2 ANQGSEA. The CDR3 totals 12 residues. After removal of 4 bases from V and 7 bases from J, the junction contained 4 bases not matched to a gene. The CDR3 protein is CSVAGTGLEAFF. The CDR3 nucleotides are TGCAGCGTTGCCGGGACAGGGCTTGAAGCTTTCTTT.

This clonotype was counted many times. This chain uses TRBV29-1 with TRBJ2-3; TRBD2 aligns across 8 bases. The ends lost 7 bases at V and 2 bases at J; junction bases unmatched: 11. The CDR3 covers 15 residues. Germline V gives CDR1 SQVTM, CDR2 ANQGSEA. CDR3 nucleotides: TGCAGCGCTGCCCCCCGCGGGGGGACCACAGATACGCAGTATTTT. Protein product: CSAAPRGGTTDTQYF.

The V gene is TRBV4-1, the J gene TRBJ2-1; D call uncertain. Germline CDR1 and CDR2: MGHRA and YSYEKL. Trimming took 1 base from V and 10 from J, leaving 11 bases between them. The CDR3 sequence is 13 residues long. The CDR3 protein is CASSQVMAREQFF. The CDR3 DNA sequence: TGCGCCAGCAGCCAAGTGATGGCCCGCGAGCAGTTCTTC.

This clonotype was seen ten or more times. DNA of the CDR3: TGTGCCAGCAGCGCCGAACCCGCTTGGCTGTACTTC. This codes for CASSAEPAWLYF. The chain uses TRBV7-9 and TRBJ2-5; D not certain. V lost 5 bases, J lost 13 bases, and 17 bases lay in between. The CDR3 covers 12 residues. Germline-derived CDR1 and CDR2 are SEHNR and FQNEAQ (reference sequence). The whole variable domain, remainder taken from reference TRBV7-9 and TRBJ2-5, is DTGVSQNPRHKITKRGQNVTFRCDPISEHNRLYWYRQTLGQGPEFLTYFQNEAQLEKSRLLSDRFSAERPKGSFSTLEIQRTEQGDSAMYLCASSAEPAWLYFGPGTRLLVL.

The V and J genes are TRBV10-3 and TRBJ1-2, with D possibly TRBD1 on 6 matching bases. Deletions cut 6 bases from V and 8 bases from J, with 10 bases between. This CDR3 is built from 11 residues. CDR1 is ENHRY and CDR2 is SYGVKD in the germline V gene. The CDR3: CAIRDSWGYTF. DNA of the CDR3: TGTGCCATCAGGGACAGTTGGGGCTACACCTTC.

This clonotype was seen many times. The chain couples TRBV4-2 to TRBJ1-4, with D maybe TRBD1 (6 bases). V was trimmed by 3 bases and J by 0 bases, leaving 11 bases between them. Germline V gene sequence: CDR1 LGHNA, CDR2 YNFKEQ. The CDR3 consists of 16 residues. The CDR3 DNA sequence: TGTGCCAGCAGCCAGGCCCCAGGGGCAACTAATGAAAAACTGTTTTTT. The encoded protein is CASSQAPGATNEKLFF.

The chain joins TRBV7-3 to TRBJ1-1; maybe TRBD1 (5 bases). In germline, CDR1 is SGHTA, CDR2 FQGTGA. Trimming shortened V by 6 bases and J by 6 bases, and 14 bases separated the two germline ends. The CDR3 sequence is 13 residues long. The CDR3 protein is CASRGMGDPEAFF. The CDR3, as DNA: TGTGCCAGCAGGGGAATGGGGGATCCTGAAGCTTTCTTT.

The rearrangement joins TRBV7-4 to TRBJ1-6; TRBD1 matches 8 bases. The trim removed 4 bases at V and 7 bases at J, leaving 6 bases unmatched. CDR1 is SGHVT and CDR2 is SQSDAQ in the germline V gene. There are 15 residues in the CDR3. Written as DNA, the CDR3 is TGTGCCAGCAGCTCCTCAGGGGGCTTCAATTCACCCCTCCACTTT. It encodes CASSSSGGFNSPLHF.

This clonotype appeared many times. The chain carries TRBV6-1 and TRBJ1-1; D uncertain. This CDR3 has 15 residues. V was trimmed by 5 bases and J by 11 bases, leaving 24 bases between them. Germline CDR1 reads MNHNS; CDR2 reads SASEGT. CDR3 coding DNA: TGTGCCAGCAGTTGGTCGTCAGGTTTAGCGGTTAGGGCTTTCTTT. Encoded protein: CASSWSSGLAVRAFF.

Points on this clonotype: A read error may explain this, as a much larger clone is one base away. The missing conserved phenylalanine or tryptophan at the end of this CDR3 makes a read error likely. The CDR3 spells CASRNLAVGEQYL. DNA for the CDR3: TGTGCCAGCAGGAACCTAGCGGTAGGCGAGCAGTACTTA. This rearrangement joins TRBV7-9 to TRBJ2-7; 7 nucleotides line up with TRBD2. Germline loops: CDR1 SEHNR, CDR2 FQNEAQ (reference sequence). Trimming took 6 bases from V and 6 from J; bases not matched to a gene: 8. This CDR3 is built from 13 residues.

This clonotype was recorded a few times. The chain links TRBV11-3 to TRBJ2-2; D uncertain. Germline V gene data show CDR1 as SGHNT and CDR2 as YENEEA. Between the trimmed V and J ends, which lost 3 bases and 0 bases, there was a span of 8 bases. This CDR3 region has 15 residues. Here the CDR3 reads CASSLRISNTGELFF. In nucleotides, the CDR3 is TGTGCCAGCAGCTTGAGGATCTCGAACACCGGGGAGCTGTTTTTT.

A note on this clonotype: In this CDR3 the conserved last residue, phenylalanine or tryptophan, is missing, so a read error is likely. Because the CDR3's place on the DNA is in doubt, the DNA is left out and the CDR3 is given as listed by TCRdb. The chain carries TRBV7-2 and TRBJ2-7; the DNA was not used to check the table's D call, TRBD2. The CDR3 length equals 16 residues, ends included. Germline V lookup: CDR1 SGHTA, CDR2 FQGNSA. The CDR3 loop is CASSKGTSGRPVEQGY.

There are a few counts of this clonotype. The rearrangement links TRBV5-6 to TRBJ2-6; tentative D call: TRBD2 (5 bases). Per germline, CDR1 SGHDT and CDR2 YYEEEE. The CDR3 covers 15 residues. V was cut by 4 bases and J by 4 bases, with 12 bases left in between. The CDR3 sequence: CASSRTGFGANVLTF. CDR3 nucleotide sequence: TGTGCCAGCAGCCGGACGGGGTTCGGGGCCAACGTCCTGACTTTC.

The chain has TRBV4-1 and TRBJ1-1, with a possible D match to TRBD1 (5 bases). Germline values: CDR1 MGHRA, CDR2 YSYEKL. There are 16 residues in the CDR3. V shed 3 bases and J shed 4 bases, with 18 bases lying between them. CDR3 residues: CASSQPEGRMSTEAFF. Here the CDR3 DNA reads TGCGCCAGCAGCCAGCCCGAGGGACGGATGAGCACTGAAGCTTTCTTT.

This clonotype was observed once. The CDR3 carries no conserved terminal phenylalanine or tryptophan, so it likely arises from a read error. The chain employs TRBV14 and TRBJ2-7; D uncertain. Germline-derived CDR1 and CDR2 are SGHDN and FVKESK. V lost 0 bases and J lost 6, with 9 bases in between. CDR3 length: 13 amino acids. The CDR3 DNA is TGTGCCAGCAGCCAAGAAGGAATTCTCGAGCAGTACTTA. Its protein is CASSQEGILEQYL.

This clonotype has a count of ten or more. The CDR3: CASSLSYGLLHNEQFF. The CDR3 DNA is TGTGCCAGCAGCTTAAGCTACGGTCTCCTCCACAATGAGCAGTTCTTC. The V call is TRBV7-2, the J call TRBJ2-1; D not certain. The CDR3 runs 16 residues. V was clipped by 2 bases and J by 5 bases, with 16 bases between them. From germline, CDR1 is SGHTA and CDR2 FQGNSA.

The sample holds many counts of this clonotype. The V gene is TRBV7-9, the J gene TRBJ2-3; D ambiguous. Between the trimmed V and J ends, which lost 6 bases and 4 bases, there was a span of 11 bases. Germline assignment: CDR1 SEHNR and CDR2 FQNEAQ (reference sequence). CDR3 length: 13 amino acids. CDR3 sequence: CASSSTQADTQYF. The CDR3 DNA follows: TGTGCCAGCAGTAGTACCCAGGCAGATACGCAGTATTTT.

This clonotype was seen only a few times. The chain has TRBV4-1 and TRBJ1-1, with 9 bases lining up with TRBD1. J gave up 4 bases and V 1 base, and 4 bases lay outside the gene matches. CDR1 and CDR2 from the germline V gene are MGHRA and YSYEKL. This CDR3 is 15 amino acids long. CDR3 sequence: CASSQGTGVVTEAFF. CDR3 nucleotide sequence: TGCGCCAGCAGCCAAGGGACAGGGGTAGTCACTGAAGCTTTCTTT.

This clonotype has more than one count but fewer than ten. This rearrangement joins TRBV6-6 to TRBJ1-1; D ambiguous. The germline V gene encodes CDR1 MNHNY and CDR2 SVGAGI (reference sequence). V was cut by 6 bases and J by 8 bases, with 10 bases left in between. The CDR3 totals 11 residues. The CDR3 loop is CASREVYEAFF. The CDR3 DNA is TGTGCCAGCAGGGAGGTGTACGAAGCTTTCTTT.

This clonotype has at least ten counts. This chain joins TRBV7-9 and TRBJ1-4; D not resolved. Trimming shortened V by 1 base and J by 8 bases, and 5 bases separated the two germline ends. Germline-derived CDR1 and CDR2 are SEHNR and FQNEAQ (reference sequence). The CDR3 length is 12 residues. DNA for the CDR3: TGTGCCAGCAGCTTAGGTGGGGAAAAACTGTTTTTT. This sequence encodes CASSLGGEKLFF.

The chain joins TRBV6-5 to TRBJ2-7, with TRBD2 matching over 13 bases. The CDR3 contains 16 residues. Per germline, CDR1 MNHEY and CDR2 SVGAGI. The ends lost 1 base at V and 5 bases at J; junction bases unmatched: 5. The CDR3 loop reads CASSYLLAGGPDEQYF. CDR3 DNA sequence: TGTGCCAGCAGTTACTTACTAGCGGGGGGGCCGGACGAGCAGTACTTC.

The V and J genes are TRBV3-1 and TRBJ2-7; 10 bases match TRBD1. Germline-derived CDR1 and CDR2 are LGHDT and YNNKEL (reference sequence). J was trimmed by 3 bases and V by 5 bases; bases with no gene match: 7. The length of the CDR3 is 15 residues. The CDR3 DNA sequence: TGTGCCAGCAGCAAAACAGGGGACAGGGGCTACGAGCAGTACTTC. Translation: CASSKTGDRGYEQYF.

This clonotype was detected a few times. This sequence joins TRBV27 and TRBJ1-1; 9 positions match TRBD1. This CDR3 has 14 residues. The V segment lost 2 bases and the J segment 11 bases; nucleotides outside the gene matches: 9. CDR1 and CDR2 from the germline V gene are MNHEY and SMNVEV (reference sequence). Here the CDR3 DNA reads TGTGCCAGCAGTTTAAGGACAGGGGCCTACGGGGCTTTCTTT. It codes for CASSLRTGAYGAFF.

This clonotype appeared a few times. CDR3 sequence: CASSPLAGGVSYNEQFF. CDR3 sequence (DNA): TGTGCCAGCAGTCCGCTAGCGGGAGGGGTCTCCTACAATGAGCAGTTCTTC. V and J are TRBV27 and TRBJ2-1, with TRBD2 matching 12 bases. The junction had 5 bases not matched to a gene; V was cut back by 5 bases and J by 0 bases. CDR3 size: 17 residues. Germline V gives CDR1 MNHEY, CDR2 SMNVEV (reference sequence).

A few counts support this clonotype. The genes are TRBV27 and TRBJ1-2; D remains unclear. V lost 3 bases, J lost 3 bases, and 8 bases lay in between. The CDR3 is 13 residues long. The germline CDR1 and CDR2 sequences are MNHEY and SMNVEV (reference sequence). The CDR3 DNA reads as TGTGCCAGCAGTTTGGGCCCTTACTATGGCTACACCTTC. This encodes CASSLGPYYGYTF.

There are a few counts of this clonotype. This chain uses TRBV27 with TRBJ2-1; 7 bases fit TRBD1. Germline CDR1 is MNHEY and CDR2 is SMNVEV (reference sequence). This CDR3 spans 14 amino acids. V was clipped by 3 bases and J by 5 bases; unmatched bases: 4. CDR3 sequence reads: CASSFMTGNNEQFF. In nucleotides, the CDR3 is TGTGCCAGCAGTTTCATGACAGGGAACAATGAGCAGTTCTTC.

This clonotype was picked up many times. This chain uses TRBV6-5 with TRBJ2-1; 7 bases agree with TRBD1. Germline-derived CDR1 and CDR2 are MNHEY and SVGAGI. This CDR3 contains 15 residues. The ends lost 4 bases at V and 2 bases at J; junction bases unmatched: 5. This CDR3 reads CASSWDSFTYNEQFF. DNA for the CDR3: TGTGCCAGCAGTTGGGACAGCTTCACCTACAATGAGCAGTTCTTC.

This clonotype appeared many times. V is TRBV6-1 and J is TRBJ1-5; a possible D gene is TRBD1 (5 bases). V dropped 5 bases and J dropped 2 bases, with 19 bases sitting between them. Germline V gene data show CDR1 as MNHNS and CDR2 as SASEGT. CDR3 length: 17 residues. CDR3 in DNA: TGTGCCAGCAGTCCACACCTCGACAGAACTCGCAATCAGCCCCAGCATTTT. It encodes CASSPHLDRTRNQPQHF.